These 27 T cell receptor beta chains share one sample of origin, sequenced in a study of identical twins. TCRdb itself ran the 5' RACE reads through MiXCR, one entry per CDR3 protein. The data hold about 290,000 distinct CDR3 sequences, with 7.5% to 9.5% observed a single time. The sample also formed part of further work on yellow fever vaccine responses in identical twins.

What was sequenced was CD8+ T cells sorted from blood. All receptors come from a woman in her late teens or twenties in good health.

This clonotype was detected ten times or more. V and J are TRBV29-1 and TRBJ2-7; a weak D match, TRBD2 (6 bases). The CDR3 has 17 amino acids. Germline V gives CDR1 SQVTM, CDR2 ANQGSEA. Trimming removed 6 bases from V and 1 base from J, with 25 bases in between. Here the CDR3 DNA reads TGCAGCGTGGGAGTAATAACGCAGACGGGGGTTTCCTACGAGCAGTACTTC. Translating it yields CSVGVITQTGVSYEQYF.

This clonotype has a single count. The chain is built from TRBV3-1 and TRBJ2-5; TRBD2 matches at 8 bases. V lost 2 bases, J lost 7 bases, and 9 bases stayed unmatched. Germline V gives CDR1 LGHDT, CDR2 YNNKEL (reference sequence). CDR3 length: 15 residues. CDR3: CASSQTAGLGSTQYF. Here the CDR3 DNA reads TGTGCCAGCAGCCAAACAGCGGGACTAGGATCGACCCAGTACTTC.

The chain carries TRBV11-2 and TRBJ2-7; 9 bases match TRBD1. Germline-derived CDR1 and CDR2 are SGHAT and FQNNGV. The CDR3 loop spans 15 amino acids. The V and J ends lost 2 bases and 3 bases, in that order; junction bases with no gene match: 5. In DNA form, the CDR3 reads TGTGCCAGCAGCTTAACAGGGGGCGGCTACTACGAGCAGTACTTC. As protein: CASSLTGGGYYEQYF.

This clonotype was picked up a small number of times. The V and J genes are TRBV7-2 and TRBJ1-4, with TRBD1 matching 7 bases. Germline lookup yields CDR1 SGHTA and CDR2 FQGNSA. Losses at the gene ends were 1 base for V and 3 bases for J; bases not matched to a gene: 5. CDR3 length equals 16 residues. CDR3 bases: TGTGCCAGCAGCTTAGGACAGGGAGGGTCTAATGAAAAACTGTTTTTT. Protein: CASSLGQGGSNEKLFF.

The rearrangement joins TRBV11-2 to TRBJ2-5; D is unclear. In germline, CDR1 is SGHAT, CDR2 FQNNGV. The CDR3 length is 12 residues. V lost 0 bases and J lost 5, with 4 bases in between. CDR3 amino acids: CASSLDIETQYF. The CDR3 coding sequence is TGTGCCAGCAGCTTAGATATCGAGACCCAGTACTTC. The full variable domain, completed using reference TRBV11-2 and TRBJ2-5, is EAGVAQSPRYKIIEKRQSVAFWCNPISGHATLYWYQQILGQGPKLLIQFQNNGVVDDSQLPKDRFSAERLKGVDSTLKIQPAKLEDSAVYLCASSLDIETQYFGPGTRLLVL.

This chain's CDR3 is CASSLTGGGEQYF. The DNA of the CDR3 is TGCGCCAGCAGCTTGACAGGGGGAGGCGAGCAGTACTTC. J is TRBJ2-7 and V is TRBV5-1; 8 nucleotides line up with TRBD1. The ends lost 1 base at V and 6 bases at J; junction bases unmatched: 3. Germline V gives CDR1 SGHRS, CDR2 YFSETQ. This CDR3 is 13 amino acids long.

The table lists this clonotype with a few counts. This chain uses TRBV11-2 with TRBJ2-1, with TRBD1 matching over 8 bases. Looked up from germline, CDR1 is SGHAT and CDR2 is FQNNGV. CDR3 length equals 16 residues. The junction had 10 bases not matched to a gene; V was cut back by 4 bases and J by 5 bases. DNA for the CDR3: TGTGCCAGCAGCTCCACTTCCGGGACAGGTAACAATGAGCAGTTCTTC. Amino acids: CASSSTSGTGNNEQFF.

As to this clonotype: With a much larger clone just one base away, this may be a read error. This chain links TRBV11-3 with TRBJ2-5; 7 bases map to TRBD1. The CDR3 length is 14 residues. V shed 5 bases and J 1 base; nucleotides not matched to a gene: 4. Per the germline V gene, CDR1 is SGHNT and CDR2 is YENEEA. The CDR3 sequence is CASSRWDSQETQYF. Here the CDR3 DNA reads TGTGCCAGCAGCCGCTGGGACAGCCAAGAGACCCAGTACTTC.

There are a few counts of this clonotype. CDR3 sequence (DNA): TGTGCCAGCAGTGGACAGGACCTCTCCTACGAGCAGTACTTC. It translates to CASSGQDLSYEQYF. J is TRBJ2-7 and V is TRBV6-1; D may be TRBD1 (6 bases). The germline V and J ends were trimmed by 4 bases and 0 bases, with 10 bases remaining between them. The CDR3 consists of 14 residues. Germline values: CDR1 MNHNS, CDR2 SASEGT.

This clonotype was recorded many times. The chain combines TRBV15 with TRBJ1-1; no clear D. V shed 4 bases and J shed 2 bases, with 11 bases lying between them. There are 14 residues in the CDR3. In germline, CDR1 is LNHNV, CDR2 YYDKDF (reference sequence). The CDR3: CATSTTHRNTEAFF. The CDR3 region has the DNA TGTGCCACCAGCACGACACACCGAAACACTGAAGCTTTCTTT.

This clonotype has a handful of counts. The gene calls are TRBV2 and TRBJ1-1; TRBD1 matches at 8 bases. The J segment lost 5 bases and the V segment lost 6 bases, leaving 5 bases of the junction unmatched. The germline V gene encodes CDR1 SNHLY and CDR2 FYNNEI. The CDR3 length is 13 residues. The CDR3 coding sequence is TGTGCCAGCAGAACAACAGGGGGTACTGAAGCTTTCTTT. This codes for CASRTTGGTEAFF.

This clonotype was counted only a few times. The chain recombines TRBV5-1 with TRBJ1-1; D call uncertain. Trimming stripped 8 bases from V and 5 bases from J, with 16 bases between. The CDR3 consists of 13 residues. Per germline, CDR1 SGHRS and CDR2 YFSETQ. CDR3 nucleotide sequence: TGCGCCAGTGGAATTGAGGGTGGGACTGAAGCTTTCTTT. Residues: CASGIEGGTEAFF.

The V gene is TRBV6-2 or TRBV6-3, the J gene TRBJ2-3, with a tentative D call TRBD1 (5 bases). V lost 2 bases and J lost 2, with 14 bases in between. CDR1 MNHEY and CDR2 SVGEGT come from the germline V gene. This CDR3 is 16 amino acids long. CDR3 in DNA: TGTGCCAGCAGTTACGGTCCCGACAGATACACAGATACGCAGTATTTT. It codes for CASSYGPDRYTDTQYF.

This clonotype was counted many times. This chain connects TRBV20-1 to TRBJ2-3; 7 nucleotides match TRBD2. The trim removed 0 bases at V and 4 bases at J, leaving 7 bases unmatched. This CDR3 is built from 15 residues. CDR1 and CDR2 (germline): DFQATT, SNEGSKA (reference sequence). The CDR3 sequence is CSARDPGGGPDTQYF. CDR3 DNA sequence: TGCAGTGCTAGAGATCCGGGAGGAGGGCCAGATACGCAGTATTTT.

In this sample, this clonotype turned up a few times. The chain links TRBV4-2 to TRBJ1-2; D ambiguous. Trimming shortened V by 0 bases and J by 0 bases, and 11 bases separated the two germline ends. The CDR3 runs to 16 residues. From germline, CDR1 is LGHNA and CDR2 YNFKEQ. The CDR3 spells CASSQDLPEPNYGYTF. The CDR3 DNA is TGTGCCAGCAGCCAAGATCTACCGGAACCTAACTATGGCTACACCTTC.

There are a few counts of this clonotype. The J gene is TRBJ2-1, the V gene TRBV27; 10 bases map to TRBD2. The CDR3 is made up of 15 amino acids. Trimming took 7 bases from V and 5 from J; bases not matched to a gene: 8. Per the germline V gene, CDR1 is MNHEY and CDR2 is SMNVEV (reference sequence). The CDR3 DNA reads TGTGCCAGCACCGTAGCGGGGGGCCTAAACAATGAGCAGTTCTTC. It is translated as CASTVAGGLNNEQFF.

The J gene is TRBJ2-3, the V gene TRBV27, with D unresolved. Trimming took off 10 bases at V and 2 bases at J, with 13 bases between the two ends. Germline V lookup: CDR1 MNHEY, CDR2 SMNVEV (reference sequence). This CDR3 region has 13 residues. CDR3 sequence reads: CATGILPTDTQYF. The DNA for the CDR3 is TGTGCCACCGGCATTCTTCCCACAGATACGCAGTATTTT.

This clonotype appeared many times. The J gene is TRBJ2-7, the V gene TRBV11-2; D might be TRBD2 (6 bases). Trimming removed 2 bases from V and 5 bases from J, with 13 bases in between. CDR1 SGHAT and CDR2 FQNNGV come from the germline V gene. This CDR3 is 14 amino acids long. The CDR3 is CASSLMDSGDEQYF. DNA of the CDR3: TGTGCCAGCAGCTTAATGGATAGCGGAGACGAGCAGTACTTC. Full variable domain (outside the CDR3, taken from reference TRBV11-2 and TRBJ2-7): EAGVAQSPRYKIIEKRQSVAFWCNPISGHATLYWYQQILGQGPKLLIQFQNNGVVDDSQLPKDRFSAERLKGVDSTLKIQPAKLEDSAVYLCASSLMDSGDEQYFGPGTRLTVT.

The chain combines TRBV7-9 with TRBJ2-7; tentative D call: TRBD1 (6 bases). The length of the CDR3 is 12 residues. Germline loops: CDR1 SEHNR, CDR2 FQNEAQ (reference sequence). V shed 11 bases and J shed 7 bases, with 18 bases lying between them. CDR3 loop: CAAGQGLKEQYF. CDR3 DNA sequence: TGTGCCGCCGGGCAGGGGTTAAAAGAGCAGTACTTC.

This clonotype was seen a few times. DNA of the CDR3: TGTGCCAGCAGCACAACAGGGGGCCTGGAGCAGTTCTTC. Translation: CASSTTGGLEQFF. This rearrangement joins TRBV5-6 to TRBJ2-1; 9 nucleotides align to TRBD1. The germline V gene has CDR1 SGHDT and CDR2 YYEEEE. Unmatched junction bases numbered 6, after V lost 4 bases and J lost 10 bases. The CDR3 is 13 amino acids.

This clonotype was found a few times. The V and J genes are TRBV2 and TRBJ2-2; D may be TRBD2 (6 bases). CDR1 is SNHLY, CDR2 FYNNEI, per germline. The CDR3 has 16 residues. The V end lost 1 base, the J end lost 3 bases, and 12 bases lay between the germline ends. The CDR3 spells CASSEVEGADTGELFF. The CDR3 DNA reads TGTGCCAGCAGTGAAGTGGAGGGAGCGGACACCGGGGAGCTGTTTTTT. The whole variable domain, filled in from reference TRBV2 and TRBJ2-2, reads EPEVTQTPSHQVTQMGQEVILRCVPISNHLYFYWYRQILGQKVEFLVSFYNNEISEKSEIFDDQFSVERPDGSNFTLKIRSTKLEDSAMYFCASSEVEGADTGELFFGEGSRLTVL.

In this sample, this clonotype turned up a few times. The V gene is TRBV6-1, the J gene TRBJ2-1; D unclear. V gave up 5 bases and J gave up 7 bases, with 15 bases separating them. The CDR3 consists of 14 residues. The V gene's germline CDR1 is MNHNS and CDR2 SASEGT. The CDR3 nucleotides are TGTGCCAGCAGTCCCCGCCTTGCCCTAAATGAGCAGTTCTTC. It encodes CASSPRLALNEQFF.

The table lists this clonotype with a few counts. This chain joins TRBV12-3 or TRBV12-4 and TRBJ2-1; no definite D call. V lost 5 bases to trimming and J lost 4 bases, with 9 bases between them. The CDR3 is made up of 13 amino acids. The chain's CDR3 is CASSDTIYNEQFF. The CDR3, as DNA: TGTGCCAGCAGTGACACGATATACAATGAGCAGTTCTTC.

The chain has TRBV27 and TRBJ1-1; unclear D gene. The CDR3 length is 14 residues. Per the germline V gene, CDR1 is MNHEY and CDR2 is SMNVEV (reference sequence). V was trimmed by 1 base and J by 3 bases, leaving 9 bases between them. The CDR3 spells CASSLYTGDTEAFF. The DNA of the CDR3 is TGTGCCAGCAGTTTATACACCGGGGACACTGAAGCTTTCTTT.

This clonotype was seen a handful of times. The rearrangement links TRBV6-5 to TRBJ1-1; tentatively, D is TRBD1 (6 bases). The CDR3 length is 16 residues. V lost 0 bases and J 1 base, leaving 12 bases between the germline ends. In germline, CDR1 is MNHEY, CDR2 SVGAGI. The CDR3 is CASSYSQGEANTEAFF. DNA of the CDR3: TGTGCCAGCAGTTACTCACAGGGTGAAGCGAACACTGAAGCTTTCTTT.

This clonotype showed up many times. As DNA, the CDR3 is TGCGCCAGCAGCCCGGATGGGACCCAGTACTTC. Translated, it gives CASSPDGTQYF. The chain employs TRBV5-1 and TRBJ2-5, with D uncertain. The germline V gene has CDR1 SGHRS and CDR2 YFSETQ. The CDR3 sequence is 11 residues long. With 4 bases removed from V and 7 bases from J, the gap between germline ends came to 8 bases.

This clonotype was seen more than once but under ten times. The chain carries TRBV11-2 and TRBJ2-7, with 10 nucleotides matching TRBD2. CDR1 is SGHAT, CDR2 FQNNGV, per germline. This CDR3 has 17 residues. With V trimmed by 5 bases and J by 2 bases, 12 bases remained unmatched. The CDR3 reads CASSPYDRGLAAYEQYF. DNA of the CDR3: TGTGCCAGCAGCCCATACGACAGAGGACTAGCGGCCTACGAGCAGTACTTC.